This TCR beta chain was documented in a study of blood T cell repertoires in COVID-19. The data were produced by immunoSEQ multiplex PCR, yet TCRdb's version contains in-frame clones alone and is incomplete. The sample gives 300,000 to 350,000 clones, 87% of which show up once; around 9.9% is in the top ten. This clone is a singleton in its sample. The CDR3 spans 13 residues. Germline V lookup: CDR1 MGHRA, CDR2 YSYEKL. Trimming at V came to 4 bases and at J to 5 bases, leaving 5 bases not matched to a gene. The receptor comes from a man in his thirties or forties with COVID-19, enrolled during active disease. The rearrangement uses TRBV4-1 and TRBJ2-7; 7 nucleotides line up with TRBD1. Sample: peripheral blood. The DNA for the CDR3 is TGCGCCAGCAGCCTGGGACAGCCCCACGAGCAGTACTTC. Amino acids: CASSLGQPHEQYF.